The 19 T cell receptor beta chains reported below all come from one sample, sequenced in a study of blood T cells in healthy people across ages. For the second PCR, which ran for about 7 to 11 cycles, a sample-barcoded 5' primer and a J-beta primer mix were used. TCRdb re-called the 5' RACE reads with MiXCR, one entry per CDR3 protein. The repertoire holds about 840,000 distinct CDR3 sequences, with about 29% as singletons. These data were also filed under a second study, of T cells of mothers and their children.

Sequencing used blood. The receptors come from a woman between 35 and 50 years old in good health.

This clonotype came up a few times. The genes are TRBV20-1 and TRBJ2-7; either TRBD1 or TRBD2 may fit D (5 bases each). V was pared by 3 bases and J by 2 bases, with 17 bases between. The CDR3 has 15 amino acids. In germline, CDR1 is DFQATT, CDR2 SNEGSKA (reference sequence). In DNA form, the CDR3 reads TGCAGTGCTAGGGAGCCGGGACGGCAGCCCTACGAGCAGTACTTC. This translates into CSAREPGRQPYEQYF.

The V call is TRBV20-1, the J call TRBJ2-5; D remains ambiguous. With 8 bases removed from V and 5 bases from J, the gap between germline ends came to 12 bases. The CDR3 extends over 11 amino acids. Germline CDR1 reads DFQATT; CDR2 reads SNEGSKA (reference sequence). The CDR3 here is CSSTSKETQYF. In DNA form, the CDR3 reads TGCAGTTCCACCTCTAAGGAGACCCAGTACTTC.

This clonotype was counted at least ten times. The chain recombines TRBV4-1 with TRBJ2-5; 7 bases agree with TRBD2. This CDR3 is built from 14 residues. Germline V gene data show CDR1 as MGHRA and CDR2 as YSYEKL. Trimming at V came to 2 bases and at J to 3 bases, leaving 3 bases not matched to a gene. In nucleotides, the CDR3 is TGCGCCAGCAGCCAAATTGGGGGGGAAGAGACCCAGTACTTC. Its protein product is CASSQIGGEETQYF.

This clonotype has just one count. Since the CDR3 does not end with the conserved phenylalanine or tryptophan, this likely comes from a read error. The V gene is TRBV6-5, the J gene TRBJ2-7, with 11 bases identical to TRBD2. The CDR3 has 15 amino acids. Germline CDR1 reads MNHEY; CDR2 reads SVGAGI. CDR3 region: CASSYSSGGAYEQYL. In DNA, the CDR3 is TGTGCCAGCAGTTACTCTAGCGGGGGGGCCTACGAACAGTACCTC.

This clonotype was counted many times. The CDR3 nucleotides read TGCAGTGCGATAGGGGGCCTCACTAATGGCTACACCTTC. The encoded protein is CSAIGGLTNGYTF. This chain joins TRBV20-1 and TRBJ1-2; 7 bases are shared with TRBD1. This CDR3 contains 13 residues. Germline CDR1 reads DFQATT; CDR2 reads SNEGSKA (reference sequence). V shed 6 bases, J shed 6 bases, and the junction held 10 bases outside the gene matches.

This clonotype was seen a few times. The chain couples TRBV9 to TRBJ1-2; D not resolved. CDR3 length equals 15 residues. V was trimmed by 7 bases and J by 4 bases, leaving 20 bases between them. Germline loops: CDR1 SGDLS, CDR2 YYNGEE. The CDR3 is CASGITPDRGYGYTF. The CDR3 nucleotides read TGTGCCAGCGGCATCACACCCGATCGGGGCTATGGCTACACCTTC.

This sequence joins TRBV7-9 and TRBJ2-5, with a weak D call TRBD2 (6 bases). The V gene lost 3 bases and the J gene lost 3 bases, with 14 bases spanning the gap. Germline CDR1 and CDR2: SEHNR and FQNEAQ (reference sequence). CDR3 size: 15 residues. The CDR3 spells CASSLPQRVEETQYF. DNA for the CDR3: TGTGCCAGCAGCTTGCCCCAGCGGGTTGAAGAGACCCAGTACTTC. The entire variable domain, with the rest obtained from reference TRBV7-9 and TRBJ2-5, is as follows: DTGVSQNPRHKITKRGQNVTFRCDPISEHNRLYWYRQTLGQGPEFLTYFQNEAQLEKSRLLSDRFSAERPKGSFSTLEIQRTEQGDSAMYLCASSLPQRVEETQYFGPGTRLLVL.

The chain couples TRBV28 to TRBJ2-7; 8 positions agree with TRBD1. Germline CDR1 and CDR2: MDHEN and SYDVKM. V was pared by 5 bases and J by 0 bases, with 12 bases of the junction left unmatched. The CDR3 length is 17 residues. The CDR3 DNA reads as TGTGCCAGCAGTCGACCCCAAGGACAGGGAGGCTCCTACGAGCAGTACTTC. Protein sequence: CASSRPQGQGGSYEQYF.

This clonotype was counted ten times or more. The chain combines TRBV6-5 with TRBJ2-7; TRBD1 agrees at 8 bases. V lost 0 bases, J lost 4 bases, and 5 bases stayed unmatched. Germline V gene sequence: CDR1 MNHEY, CDR2 SVGAGI. The CDR3 is 15 amino acids. The CDR3 here is CASSYSTGAGYEQYF. The CDR3 coding sequence is TGTGCCAGCAGTTACTCGACAGGGGCCGGGTACGAGCAGTACTTC.

This sequence joins TRBV11-1 and TRBJ1-1; D remains unclear. This CDR3 has 11 amino acids. Germline V CDR1 and CDR2: SGHAT, FQDESV (reference sequence). Trimming pared 1 base from V and 9 bases from J, leaving 6 bases between. The CDR3 protein is CASSLGPKAFF. CDR3 DNA: TGTGCCAGCAGCTTAGGGCCTAAAGCTTTCTTT.

This clonotype showed up many times. J is TRBJ2-7 and V is TRBV20-1; the D gene is possibly TRBD1 (6 bases). The V end lost 1 base, the J end lost 5 bases, and 12 bases lay between the germline ends. CDR3 length equals 13 residues. The germline V gene encodes CDR1 DFQATT and CDR2 SNEGSKA (reference sequence). CDR3 nucleotides: TGCAGTGCTAGAGCACAGGGTTTAAACGAGCAGTACTTC. Its protein product is CSARAQGLNEQYF.

The J gene is TRBJ1-2, the V gene TRBV12-3 or TRBV12-4; 7 bases match TRBD1. The CDR3 loop spans 14 amino acids. The V segment lost 10 bases and the J segment 0 bases; nucleotides outside the gene matches: 8. In DNA form, the CDR3 reads TGTGCCACAGCAACAGGGGAGGCTAACTATGGCTACACCTTC. Protein sequence: CATATGEANYGYTF.

This clonotype was observed at least ten times. The genes are TRBV3-1 and TRBJ2-7; D possibly uses TRBD1 or TRBD2 (5 bases each). Per germline, CDR1 LGHDT and CDR2 YNNKEL (reference sequence). The CDR3 totals 15 residues. The germline V and J ends were trimmed by 3 bases and 0 bases, with 12 bases remaining between them. The CDR3 DNA reads as TGTGCCAGCAGCCACGACAGACTAAGCTCCTACGAGCAGTACTTC. Residues: CASSHDRLSSYEQYF.

As concerns this clonotype: The junction departs from germline at one end; a sequencing error may be responsible. The chain links TRBV28 to TRBJ2-7; TRBD1 aligns across 7 bases. The CDR3 is 18 residues long. The germline gives CDR1 MDHEN, CDR2 SYDVKM. In nucleotides, the CDR3 is TGTGCCGGCAGTTTTCCATTGGGCGTAGGGACAGAACACTACGAGCAGTACTTC. Protein sequence: CAGSFPLGVGTEHYEQYF.

This clonotype was detected many times. The chain is built from TRBV5-1 and TRBJ2-7, with TRBD2 matching over 7 bases. The CDR3 spans 15 residues. The V segment lost 6 bases and the J segment 3 bases; nucleotides outside the gene matches: 12. Germline CDR1 reads SGHRS; CDR2 reads YFSETQ. In DNA form, the CDR3 reads TGCGCCAGCAAGTCGATGGGAGGGAGCGTCTACGAGCAGTACTTC. Protein sequence: CASKSMGGSVYEQYF.

This clonotype has just a few counts. The chain links TRBV13 to TRBJ2-1; 8 nucleotides line up with TRBD2. The germline CDR1 and CDR2 sequences are PRHDT and FYEKMQ (reference sequence). The CDR3 consists of 13 residues. V shed 0 bases and J 12 bases; nucleotides not matched to a gene: 4. The CDR3, as DNA: TGTGCCAGCAGCTTAGGCGGGAGGGCCCCGCAGTTCTTC. Its protein product is CASSLGGRAPQFF.

The V gene is TRBV20-1, the J gene TRBJ2-5; 7 positions agree with TRBD1. J was trimmed by 4 bases and V by 6 bases; bases with no gene match: 11. CDR3 length equals 14 residues. Germline lookup yields CDR1 DFQATT and CDR2 SNEGSKA (reference sequence). CDR3 in DNA: TGCAGTGCACCGGGACAGAGGTCAGGAGAGACCCAGTACTTC. Translation: CSAPGQRSGETQYF.

This clonotype was seen only a few times. This chain links TRBV4-3 with TRBJ2-3, with 8 bases aligning to TRBD2. The J segment lost 5 bases and the V segment lost 3 bases, leaving 4 bases of the junction unmatched. The CDR3 length is 14 residues. Looked up from germline, CDR1 is LGHNA and CDR2 is YSLEER. CDR3 amino acids: CASSQSAGEDTQYF. Here the CDR3 DNA reads TGCGCCAGCAGCCAGTCAGCGGGGGAAGATACGCAGTATTTT.

This sequence joins TRBV20-1 and TRBJ1-1; D unclear. This CDR3 spans 13 amino acids. Germline V gives CDR1 DFQATT, CDR2 SNEGSKA (reference sequence). The V gene lost 2 bases and the J gene lost 1 base, with 8 bases spanning the gap. CDR3 DNA: TGCAGTGCTAGAAGGGTCCAGAACACTGAAGCTTTCTTT. Translation: CSARRVQNTEAFF.